The present TCR beta chain was sequenced within a study of persistence of HIV-infected CD4 T cells. Study conclusions and caveats: CMV- and Gag-responding cells had lower TCRbeta richness than CD3/CD28-responding cells.

Germline V CDR1 and CDR2: SEHNR, FQNEAQ (reference sequence). This CDR3 comprises 14 residues. Trimming stripped 5 bases from V and 0 bases from J, with 11 bases between. The stimulus was lysate of CMV-infected fibroblasts, roughly 10 ug/mL. CD40L/CD69 double-negative CD45RO-high memory CD4+ T cells were collected. Before stimulation, PBMCs underwent CD8+ T cell depletion. This clone was counted between two and nine times. The antigen is unknown. This was the immunoSEQ version 4 assay in survey mode. Using immunoSEQ multiplex PCR, the repertoire was profiled, and TCRdb retains in-frame clones only, with some absent. The sample consists of tens of thousands of clones, over 70% of them appearing once.

The source of this sequence is an adult man with HIV who was CMV-seropositive. The specimen was CD4+ T cells sorted from PBMCs after approximately 19-hour stimulation, collected from a patient who received antiretroviral therapy. This rearrangement joins TRBV7-9 to TRBJ2-7; D remains unclear. The CDR3 coding sequence is TGTGCCAGCAGCCCCCGGGCAGTCTCCTACGAGCAGTACTTC. Protein product: CASSPRAVSYEQYF.